What follows describes a single T cell receptor (beta chain). What it binds is not known. The CDR3 runs 18 residues. Germline CDR1 DFQATT, CDR2 SNEGSKA (reference sequence). V was clipped by 3 bases and J by 0 bases, with 23 bases between them. The data originate from a study of blood T cells in healthy people across ages. Study at large: In model experiments, template switching was able to capture about one barcoded beta molecule for every two T cells that were present.

Study-wide points: PBMCs that were unsorted prevented a conclusive naive versus antigen-experienced comparison.

With a J-beta primer mix and a sample-barcoded 5' primer, a second PCR ran roughly 6 to 11 cycles. TCRdb reanalysed the 5' RACE reads using MiXCR and keeps one entry per CDR3 protein. The table has some 1.4 million distinct CDR3 sequences, around two fifths seen once; the top ten hold roughly 7.7%. This chain joins TRBV20-1 and TRBJ1-2; weak D call: TRBD1 (6 bases). The sample comprised blood. This receptor was identified in a woman under 30 in good health. The CDR3 protein is CSARTRARTVITNYGYTF. The CDR3 DNA reads TGCAGTGCTAGGACTAGGGCCAGGACAGTCATTACTAACTATGGCTACACCTTC.